The clone carrying this TCR beta chain turned up a few times. The data were taken from a study of T-cell reconstitution after alpha-beta-depleted transplantation in children. This CDR3 has 14 amino acids. The V gene end was trimmed by 4 bases and the J gene end by 3 bases; junction bases not matched to a gene: 9. Germline lookup yields CDR1 SQVTM and CDR2 ANQGSEA. For TCRbeta, the library was prepared with unique molecular identifiers. TCRdb recomputed calls from the PCR reads with MiXCR, one row per CDR3 protein. The profile shows about 830,000 distinct CDR3 sequences, 16% of them singletons. Sequences were derived from PBMCs, mostly from graft donor cells, sampled 360 days after TCRalphabeta/CD19-depleted stem cell transplant. This TCR was sampled from a male patient aged 10 to 17 who had a stem cell transplant for acute lymphoblastic leukemia, so the T cells may come from the graft donor. The rearrangement links TRBV29-1 to TRBJ2-7, with TRBD2 identical over 7 bases. Here the CDR3 DNA reads TGCAGCGTTGGGGGGGGACTATACAACTACGAGCAGTACTTC. Amino acids: CSVGGGLYNYEQYF.